This T cell receptor beta chain was identified during a study of response to subunit inactivated influenza vaccine. The germline V gene has CDR1 SGHRS and CDR2 YFSETQ. CDR3 length equals 15 residues. V was pared by 4 bases and J by 2 bases, with 16 bases between. One entry per CDR3 protein, called by TCRdb with MiXCR from the RT-PCR reads. In the table there are fewer than 800,000 distinct CDR3 sequences, approximately 14% of which are singletons. This clonotype was picked up a small number of times. Specimen: PBMCs from blood, collected roughly 12 days after vaccination. The receptor comes from a man aged 50-60 years who received an inactivated influenza vaccine. V usage is TRBV5-1 and J usage is TRBJ2-7; tentative D call: TRBD2 (5 bases). The CDR3 is CASSPLMDSTYEQYF. CDR3 bases: TGCGCCAGCAGCCCTCTGATGGACTCAACCTACGAGCAGTACTTC. Full variable domain (outside the CDR3, taken from reference TRBV5-1 and TRBJ2-7): KAGVTQTPRYLIKTRGQQVTLSCSPISGHRSVSWYQQTPGQGLQFLFEYFSETQRNKGNFPGRFSGRQFSNSRSEMNVSTLELGDSALYLCASSPLMDSTYEQYFGPGTRLTVT.